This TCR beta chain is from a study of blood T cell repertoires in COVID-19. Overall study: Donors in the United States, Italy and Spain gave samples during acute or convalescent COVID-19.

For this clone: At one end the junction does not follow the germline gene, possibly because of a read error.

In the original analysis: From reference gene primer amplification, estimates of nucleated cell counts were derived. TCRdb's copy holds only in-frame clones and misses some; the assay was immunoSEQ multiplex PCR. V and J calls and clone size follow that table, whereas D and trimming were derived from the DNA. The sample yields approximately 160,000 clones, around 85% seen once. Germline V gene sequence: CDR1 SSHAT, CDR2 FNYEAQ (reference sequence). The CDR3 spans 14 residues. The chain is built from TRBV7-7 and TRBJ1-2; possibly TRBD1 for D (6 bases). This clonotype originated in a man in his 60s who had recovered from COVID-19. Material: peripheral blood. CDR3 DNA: TGTGCTAGCAACCCCTTGGGGGGGCCCCAGAGCTACACCTTC. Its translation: CASNPLGGPQSYTF.